A selection of T cell receptor beta chains follows, all from one sample in a study of blood T cell repertoires in COVID-19. Profiling relied on immunoSEQ multiplex PCR, and the TCRdb table lists in-frame clones only, not all of them. The sample records 85,000 to 95,000 clones, approximately 90% being singletons. Sequenced material: peripheral blood. Receptor source: a man aged 55 to 69 with acute or convalescent COVID-19. Both conserved end residues are part of each CDR3. D genes are given only for firm matches. Not all rows give a size; the values are once, few, many and, for expanded clones, a class.

j_gene: TRBJ1-2
v_gene: TRBV29-1
abundance: .
d_gene: TRBD1
CDR3aa: CSVPGTGSKYYGYTF
CDR3nt: TGCAGCGTTCCCGGGACAGGATCCAAGTACTATGGCTACACCTTC

j_gene: TRBJ2-1
v_gene: TRBV30
abundance: .
d_gene: .
CDR3aa: CAWSRIPGIYNEQFF
CDR3nt: TGTGCCTGGAGTCGTATCCCCGGTATATACAATGAGCAGTTCTTC

j_gene: TRBJ2-3
v_gene: TRBV2
abundance: .
d_gene: TRBD2
CDR3aa: CASSTGLAGGADTQYF
CDR3nt: TGTGCCAGCAGTACGGGACTAGCGGGGGGGGCCGATACGCAGTATTTT

j_gene: TRBJ1-5
v_gene: TRBV28
abundance: .
d_gene: TRBD1
CDR3aa: CASSLGTGGSQPQHF
CDR3nt: TGTGCCAGCAGTTTAGGGACAGGGGGCTCCCAGCCCCAGCATTTT

j_gene: TRBJ2-5
v_gene: TRBV5-1
abundance: .
d_gene: TRBD2
CDR3aa: CASSLWLAGDRVGETQYF
CDR3nt: TGCGCCAGCAGCTTGTGGTTAGCGGGTGACCGTGTGGGGGAGACCCAGTACTTC

j_gene: TRBJ2-2
v_gene: TRBV11-3
abundance: .
d_gene: TRBD1
CDR3aa: CASSPRGTGDVTGELFF
CDR3nt: TGTGCCAGCAGCCCCCGCGGTACAGGGGATGTGACCGGGGAGCTGTTTTTT

j_gene: TRBJ2-5
v_gene: TRBV11-2
abundance: .
d_gene: .
CDR3aa: CASSLAGGFWETQYF
CDR3nt: TGTGCCAGCAGCCTGGCAGGGGGGTTTTGGGAGACCCAGTACTTC

j_gene: TRBJ1-3
v_gene: TRBV12-3/TRBV12-4
abundance: few
d_gene: .
CDR3aa: CASSLAENTIYF
CDR3nt: TGTGCCAGCAGTTTAGCCGAGAACACCATATATTTT

j_gene: TRBJ2-5
v_gene: TRBV5-4
abundance: .
d_gene: TRBD1
CDR3aa: CASSFGQGRETQYF
CDR3nt: TGTGCCAGCAGCTTTGGACAGGGAAGGGAGACCCAGTACTTC

j_gene: TRBJ1-2
v_gene: TRBV5-1
abundance: .
d_gene: .
CDR3aa: CASSSRGETGYTF
CDR3nt: TGCGCCAGCAGCTCCCGGGGGGAGACTGGCTACACCTTC

j_gene: TRBJ2-1
v_gene: TRBV7-6
abundance: .
d_gene: .
CDR3aa: CASSYSQNNEQFF
CDR3nt: TGTGCCAGCAGCTACTCCCAAAACAATGAGCAGTTCTTC

j_gene: TRBJ1-6
v_gene: TRBV10-3
abundance: .
d_gene: TRBD1
CDR3aa: CAISDSDRVNSPLHF
CDR3nt: TGTGCCATCAGTGACTCCGACAGGGTCAATTCACCCCTCCACTTT

j_gene: TRBJ2-1
v_gene: TRBV7-9
abundance: .
d_gene: TRBD2
CDR3aa: CASSSLAVSNEQFF
CDR3nt: TGTGCCAGCAGCTCACTAGCGGTATCCAATGAGCAGTTCTTC

j_gene: TRBJ2-3
v_gene: TRBV7-2
abundance: .
d_gene: TRBD1
CDR3aa: CASSLSGQGGDTQYF
CDR3nt: TGTGCCAGCAGTCTCTCGGGACAGGGAGGAGATACGCAGTATTTT

j_gene: TRBJ2-5
v_gene: TRBV6-1
abundance: .
d_gene: TRBD2
CDR3aa: CASSELAGVGTQYF
CDR3nt: TGTGCCAGCAGTGAGCTAGCGGGAGTTGGTACCCAGTACTTC

j_gene: TRBJ1-3
v_gene: TRBV28
abundance: .
d_gene: .
CDR3aa: CASSRDGGSGNTIYF
CDR3nt: TGTGCCAGCAGTCGAGACGGAGGCTCTGGAAACACCATATATTTT

j_gene: TRBJ1-2
v_gene: TRBV6-6
abundance: .
d_gene: TRBD1
CDR3aa: CASRDSGQVTGGYTF
CDR3nt: TGTGCCAGCAGGGATAGTGGACAGGTCACGGGGGGCTACACCTTC